This passage covers 2 T cell receptor beta chains from one sample sequenced in a study of blood T cell repertoires in COVID-19. Profiled with immunoSEQ multiplex PCR; TCRdb holds only in-frame clones, not every one. The table includes 330,000 or so clones, 87% detected once. The sequenced material came from PBMCs or T cells enriched from blood (not recorded which). These TCRs come from a woman aged 25 to 39 who had recovered from COVID-19.

The genes are TRBV3-1 (or the pseudogene TRBV3-2) and TRBJ2-7, with 7 bases identical to TRBD1. Looked up from germline, CDR1 is LGHDT and CDR2 is YNNKEL (reference sequence). The ends lost 0 bases at V and 2 bases at J; junction bases unmatched: 4. The CDR3 has 15 amino acids. As DNA, the CDR3 is TGTGCCAGCAGCCAAGAATGGCAGGGGGCCTACGAGCAGTACTTC. Residues: CASSQEWQGAYEQYF.

This clone was detected a few times. This chain links TRBV24-1 with TRBJ2-1; 9 bases map to TRBD1. Germline V CDR1 and CDR2: KGHDR, SFDVKD. The CDR3 is 15 residues long. V lost 3 bases and J lost 4; bases outside the gene matches: 3. CDR3 nucleotide sequence: TGTGCCACCAGTGATGACAGGGGGAGTTACAATGAGCAGTTCTTC. It is translated as CATSDDRGSYNEQFF.